A single sample is the source of the 23 T cell receptor beta chains below, sequenced in a study of blood T cell repertoires in COVID-19. Assay: immunoSEQ multiplex PCR; the TCRdb copy retains only in-frame clones and omits some. The sample has some 250,000 clones, about nine tenths seen once. Sample: peripheral blood. Receptor source: a man aged 30 to 45 who had recovered from COVID-19.

This clone was detected only once. The CDR3 sequence is CASSSQGKGDTEAFF. DNA of the CDR3: TGTGCCAGTAGTTCTCAGGGTAAGGGGGACACTGAAGCTTTCTTT. The chain uses TRBV19 and TRBJ1-1; D is possibly TRBD1 (6 bases). Germline V gene lookup returns CDR1 LNHDA and CDR2 SQIVND (reference sequence). The CDR3 length is 15 residues. Trimming took 5 bases from V and 3 from J, leaving 16 bases between them.

This clone appeared a few times. The gene calls are TRBV6-5 and TRBJ1-5; D remains ambiguous. The germline V and J ends were trimmed by 5 bases and 10 bases, with 18 bases remaining between them. The CDR3 length is 14 residues. The germline gives CDR1 MNHEY, CDR2 SVGAGI. The chain's CDR3 is CASSPGVGLGPQHF. The DNA of the CDR3 is TGTGCCAGCAGTCCCGGGGTCGGCCTGGGACCCCAGCATTTT.

This sequence joins TRBV7-8 and TRBJ1-2; D is possibly TRBD1 (6 bases). This CDR3 contains 13 residues. V was pared by 3 bases and J by 5 bases, with 10 bases between. Germline CDR1 is SGHVS and CDR2 is FQNEAQ. For the CDR3, the DNA is TGTGCCAGCAGCTTGGGGGGGGCATATGGCTACACCTTC. As protein: CASSLGGAYGYTF. Using reference TRBV7-8 and TRBJ1-2 for the parts outside the CDR3, the full variable domain is GAGVSQSPRYKVAKRGQDVALRCDPISGHVSLFWYQQALGQGPEFLTYFQNEAQLDKSGLPSDRFFAERPEGSVSTLKIQRTQQEDSAVYLCASSLGGAYGYTFGSGTRLTVV.

The CDR3 here is CASSLSDGQGLNEQFF. The CDR3 DNA sequence: TGTGCCAGCAGCTTATCGGATGGACAGGGGTTGAATGAGCAGTTCTTC. V is TRBV11-2 and J is TRBJ2-1, with 9 bases fitting TRBD1. J lost 7 bases, V lost 2 bases, and 9 bases had no gene match. The germline gives CDR1 SGHAT, CDR2 FQNNGV. This CDR3 has 16 residues.

The chain is built from TRBV6-5 and TRBJ1-1, with 7 bases identical to TRBD1. After removal of 6 bases from V and 3 bases from J, the junction contained 4 bases not matched to a gene. Germline values: CDR1 MNHEY, CDR2 SVGAGI. The CDR3 extends over 13 amino acids. CDR3 sequence (DNA): TGTGCCAGCAGAGGCAGGGGGGACACTGAAGCTTTCTTT. Amino acids: CASRGRGDTEAFF.

The V call is TRBV7-9, the J call TRBJ1-1; unclear D gene. The CDR3 contains 15 residues. V lost 1 base and J 0 bases, leaving 9 bases between the germline ends. Germline-derived CDR1 and CDR2 are SEHNR and FQNEAQ (reference sequence). The DNA of the CDR3 is TGTGCCAGCAGCTTAGGGCGGTGGATGAACACTGAAGCTTTCTTT. Translated, it gives CASSLGRWMNTEAFF. The complete variable domain, with remaining parts taken from reference TRBV7-9 and TRBJ1-1, reads DTGVSQNPRHKITKRGQNVTFRCDPISEHNRLYWYRQTLGQGPEFLTYFQNEAQLEKSRLLSDRFSAERPKGSFSTLEIQRTEQGDSAMYLCASSLGRWMNTEAFFGQGTRLTVV.

The genes are TRBV2 and TRBJ2-2; 8 bases agree with TRBD1. This CDR3 contains 14 residues. Per germline, CDR1 SNHLY and CDR2 FYNNEI. V trimming: 6 bases; J trimming: 1 base; junction bases outside the gene matches: 1. The CDR3 region is CASRDRVNTGELFF. CDR3 DNA: TGTGCCAGCAGGGACAGGGTGAACACCGGGGAGCTGTTTTTT.

There are a few counts of this clone. CDR3 sequence reads: CASSLVGRNTEAFF. The CDR3 bases are TGTGCCAGCAGCTTAGTGGGGAGGAACACTGAAGCTTTCTTT. The rearrangement links TRBV11-2 to TRBJ1-1, with D unclear. Germline CDR1 SGHAT, CDR2 FQNNGV. The CDR3 extends over 14 amino acids. With 1 base removed from V and 1 base from J, the gap between germline ends came to 7 bases. Drawing the rest from reference TRBV11-2 and TRBJ1-1, the complete variable domain is EAGVAQSPRYKIIEKRQSVAFWCNPISGHATLYWYQQILGQGPKLLIQFQNNGVVDDSQLPKDRFSAERLKGVDSTLKIQPAKLEDSAVYLCASSLVGRNTEAFFGQGTRLTVV.

The V call is TRBV19, the J call TRBJ2-3; TRBD2 agrees at 10 bases. The CDR3 spans 17 residues. Germline loops: CDR1 LNHDA, CDR2 SQIVND (reference sequence). The V gene end was trimmed by 5 bases and the J gene end by 6 bases; junction bases not matched to a gene: 14. The CDR3 DNA follows: TGTGCCAGTAGTGCTTCGAGCGGGGGGGCCTTACCTGATACGCAGTATTTT. The encoded protein is CASSASSGGALPDTQYF.

This clone has only a few counts. This chain links TRBV5-4 with TRBJ2-1; 8 bases map to TRBD1. The length of the CDR3 is 15 residues. Trimming at V came to 1 base and at J to 0 bases, leaving 0 bases not matched to a gene. The V gene's germline CDR1 is SGHNT and CDR2 YYREEE (reference sequence). The DNA of the CDR3 is TGTGCCAGCAGCTTGACAGGGGGCTCCTACAATGAGCAGTTCTTC. Amino acids: CASSLTGGSYNEQFF.

The rearrangement joins TRBV14 to TRBJ2-5; 9 nucleotides match TRBD1. CDR3 length: 14 amino acids. V shed 4 bases and J 3 bases; nucleotides not matched to a gene: 3. Germline V CDR1 and CDR2: SGHDN, FVKESK. Here the CDR3 DNA reads TGTGCCAGCAGCCCCCGGGACAGGGAAGAGACCCAGTACTTC. It yields the protein CASSPRDREETQYF.

The chain recombines TRBV5-1 with TRBJ2-3, with D maybe TRBD1 (5 bases). This CDR3 region has 16 residues. The ends were cut back, 4 bases at V and 2 bases at J, with 17 bases in the middle. CDR1 is SGHRS and CDR2 is YFSETQ in the germline V gene. The CDR3 DNA reads TGCGCCAGCAGCCTATCTGCCAGGGCAGTCACAGATACGCAGTATTTT. Amino acids: CASSLSARAVTDTQYF. Based on the CDR3 plus reference TRBV5-1 and TRBJ2-3, the full variable domain is KAGVTQTPRYLIKTRGQQVTLSCSPISGHRSVSWYQQTPGQGLQFLFEYFSETQRNKGNFPGRFSGRQFSNSRSEMNVSTLELGDSALYLCASSLSARAVTDTQYFGPGTRLTVL.

The chain combines TRBV11-3 with TRBJ1-2, with 10 bases that match TRBD1. Germline-derived CDR1 and CDR2 are SGHNT and YENEEA. The ends lost 0 bases at V and 6 bases at J; junction bases unmatched: 7. This CDR3 has 16 amino acids. This CDR3 reads CASSLDLDRGFNGYTF. The DNA for the CDR3 is TGTGCCAGCAGCTTAGACCTGGACAGGGGGTTCAATGGCTACACCTTC.

The chain recombines TRBV24-1 with TRBJ2-3; 13 bases match TRBD2. Looked up from germline, CDR1 is KGHDR and CDR2 is SFDVKD. With 4 bases clipped from V and 1 base from J, the junction kept 4 bases outside the gene matches. CDR3 length: 17 amino acids. CDR3 amino acids: CATSEPGTSGGTDTQYF. The CDR3 DNA follows: TGTGCCACCAGTGAGCCCGGGACTAGCGGGGGCACAGATACGCAGTATTTT.

A single count supports this clone. V is TRBV28 and J is TRBJ1-1, with D uncertain. Trimming took 6 bases from V and 4 from J, leaving 6 bases between them. CDR1 is MDHEN and CDR2 is SYDVKM in the germline V gene. This CDR3 contains 11 residues. CDR3 region: CASSSPTEAFF. Written as DNA, the CDR3 is TGTGCCAGCAGCTCCCCCACTGAAGCTTTCTTT.

The chain carries TRBV6-5 and TRBJ1-6, with D possibly being TRBD1 (5 bases). Germline V gene lookup returns CDR1 MNHEY and CDR2 SVGAGI. The CDR3 has 11 residues. Trimming left V 4 bases short and J 15 bases short, with 10 bases between. The CDR3 sequence: CASSSPQGLHF. CDR3 sequence (DNA): TGTGCCAGCAGTTCACCCCAGGGCCTCCACTTT.

The chain recombines TRBV24-1 with TRBJ2-1, with unresolved D. V dropped 3 bases and J dropped 4 bases, with 15 bases sitting between them. CDR1 and CDR2 (germline): KGHDR, SFDVKD. The CDR3 is made up of 16 amino acids. The CDR3 DNA reads TGTGCCACCAGTGATCCCAGTGGCTCCCCTTACAATGAGCAGTTCTTC. It is translated as CATSDPSGSPYNEQFF.

This sequence joins TRBV9 and TRBJ2-7, with 7 nucleotides matching TRBD1. The CDR3 sequence is 16 residues long. V shed 4 bases and J 2 bases; nucleotides not matched to a gene: 12. The germline V gene encodes CDR1 SGDLS and CDR2 YYNGEE. Here the CDR3 DNA reads TGTGCCAGCAGCCGGAACCCCAAACAGGGGACCTACGAGCAGTACTTC. Encoded protein: CASSRNPKQGTYEQYF. Supplemented by reference TRBV9 and TRBJ2-7, the full variable domain reads DSGVTQTPKHLITATGQRVTLRCSPRSGDLSVYWYQQSLDQGLQFLIQYYNGEERAKGNILERFSAQQFPDLHSELNLSSLELGDSALYFCASSRNPKQGTYEQYFGPGTRLTVT.

The chain combines TRBV3-1 (or the pseudogene TRBV3-2) with TRBJ2-3; D is possibly TRBD2 (7 bases). The CDR3 length is 15 residues. The V gene's germline CDR1 is LGHDT and CDR2 YNNKEL (reference sequence). Deletions cut 8 bases from V and 2 bases from J, with 17 bases between. The CDR3 nucleotides are TGTGCCAGCCTGGGGGGGCCCCGCCCCACAGATACGCAGTATTTT. This gives the protein CASLGGPRPTDTQYF.

This chain connects TRBV24-1 to TRBJ1-2, with D unresolved. Trimming cost V 8 bases and J 4 bases, with 13 bases left between them. Germline loops: CDR1 KGHDR, CDR2 SFDVKD. The CDR3 covers 13 residues. The CDR3 sequence: CATKRRSLYGYTF. For the CDR3, the DNA is TGTGCCACCAAACGCCGGTCCCTCTATGGCTACACCTTC.

V is TRBV7-2 and J is TRBJ2-3; 7 bases match TRBD2. This CDR3 has 16 amino acids. The V gene's germline CDR1 is SGHTA and CDR2 FQGNSA. Trimming cost V 1 base and J 0 bases; bases outside gene matches: 4. The CDR3 sequence: CASSLGFSGSTDTQYF. CDR3 DNA sequence: TGTGCCAGCAGCTTAGGATTTAGCGGGAGCACAGATACGCAGTATTTT. Full variable domain (rest looked up from reference TRBV7-2 and TRBJ2-3): GAGVSQSPSNKVTEKGKDVELRCDPISGHTALYWYRQSLGQGLEFLIYFQGNSAPDKSGLPSDRFSAERTGGSVSTLTIQRTQQEDSAVYLCASSLGFSGSTDTQYFGPGTRLTVL.

The chain couples TRBV7-8 to TRBJ2-2; 7 nucleotides align to TRBD2. Germline CDR1 reads SGHVS; CDR2 reads FQNEAQ. The CDR3 has 13 amino acids. The trim removed 4 bases at V and 6 bases at J, leaving 2 bases unmatched. CDR3 residues: CASSSAGAGELFF. Written as DNA, the CDR3 is TGTGCCAGCAGCTCGGCGGGGGCCGGGGAGCTGTTTTTT.

The chain recombines TRBV2 with TRBJ2-3; TRBD2 matches 10 bases. CDR3 size: 16 residues. Per the germline V gene, CDR1 is SNHLY and CDR2 is FYNNEI. The junction had 5 bases not matched to a gene; V was cut back by 5 bases and J by 0 bases. The CDR3 region has the DNA TGTGCCAGCAGTTTCCTAGCGGGGGCCAGCACAGATACGCAGTATTTT. Translating gives CASSFLAGASTDTQYF. Together with reference TRBV2 and TRBJ2-3, the CDR3 gives the full variable domain: EPEVTQTPSHQVTQMGQEVILRCVPISNHLYFYWYRQILGQKVEFLVSFYNNEISEKSEIFDDQFSVERPDGSNFTLKIRSTKLEDSAMYFCASSFLAGASTDTQYFGPGTRLTVL.